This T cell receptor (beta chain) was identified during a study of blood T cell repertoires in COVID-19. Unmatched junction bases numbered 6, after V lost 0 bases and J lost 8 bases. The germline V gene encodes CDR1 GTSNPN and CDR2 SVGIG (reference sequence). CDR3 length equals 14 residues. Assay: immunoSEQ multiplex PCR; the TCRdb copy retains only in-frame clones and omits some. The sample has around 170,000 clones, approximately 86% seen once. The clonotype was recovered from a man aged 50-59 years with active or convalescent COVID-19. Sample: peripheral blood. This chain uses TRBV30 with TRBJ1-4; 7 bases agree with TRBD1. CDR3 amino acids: CAWSVRRGDEKLFF. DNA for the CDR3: TGTGCCTGGAGTGTACGCAGGGGGGACGAAAAACTGTTTTTT.